A selection of T cell receptor beta chains follows, all from one sample in a study of T cells after yellow fever vaccination. Via MiXCR, TCRdb re-called the 5' RACE reads, giving one row per CDR3 protein. The sample shows roughly 300,000 distinct CDR3 sequences, around 6.8% of them seen only once. The sequenced sample was PBMCs, obtained about 41 days after the first yellow fever vaccination. The receptors were sampled from a man between 18 and 35 years old who received the YFV17D yellow fever vaccine. Both conserved end residues are part of each CDR3. D genes are given only for firm matches. Clone size is stated in some rows and not others, as once, few, many or a class when expanded.

j_call: TRBJ2-1
v_call: TRBV14
d_call: NA
clone_size: many
cdr3_aa: CASSTYNEQFF
cdr3_nt: TGTGCCAGCAGCACCTACAATGAGCAGTTCTTC

j_call: TRBJ1-2
v_call: TRBV12-3/TRBV12-4
d_call: NA
clone_size: many
cdr3_aa: CASSLSLYGYTF
cdr3_nt: TGTGCCAGCAGTTTATCCCTCTATGGCTACACCTTC

j_call: TRBJ2-1
v_call: TRBV7-2
d_call: TRBD2
clone_size: few
cdr3_aa: CASSAGGALRNNEQFF
cdr3_nt: TGTGCCAGCAGCGCGGGGGGCGCTCTAAGGAACAATGAGCAGTTCTTC

j_call: TRBJ1-5
v_call: TRBV19
d_call: NA
clone_size: NA
cdr3_aa: CASRPTGREGQPQHF
cdr3_nt: TGTGCCAGTAGGCCAACAGGGAGAGAAGGTCAGCCCCAGCATTTT

j_call: TRBJ2-3
v_call: TRBV5-1
d_call: NA
clone_size: many
cdr3_aa: CASTKVSTDTQYF
cdr3_nt: TGCGCCAGCACCAAAGTTAGCACAGATACGCAGTATTTT

j_call: TRBJ2-3
v_call: TRBV5-1
d_call: TRBD2
clone_size: NA
cdr3_aa: CASSRSRTSSDTQYF
cdr3_nt: TGCGCCAGCAGCCGGTCAAGGACTAGCTCAGATACGCAGTATTTT

j_call: TRBJ1-5
v_call: TRBV20-1
d_call: NA
clone_size: many
cdr3_aa: CSAVSGNQPQHF
cdr3_nt: TGCAGTGCTGTTTCCGGGAATCAGCCCCAGCATTTT

j_call: TRBJ2-1
v_call: TRBV5-1
d_call: NA
clone_size: few
cdr3_aa: CASRPRQDYNEQFF
cdr3_nt: TGCGCCAGCAGGCCTCGGCAAGACTACAATGAGCAGTTCTTC

j_call: TRBJ2-1
v_call: TRBV6-4
d_call: NA
clone_size: many
cdr3_aa: CASSDSGTNEQFF
cdr3_nt: TGTGCCAGCAGTGACTCGGGGACCAATGAGCAGTTCTTC

j_call: TRBJ2-1
v_call: TRBV20-1
d_call: TRBD1
clone_size: NA
cdr3_aa: CSARTPDRGLLNEQFF
cdr3_nt: TGCAGTGCAAGAACTCCGGACAGGGGTCTCCTCAATGAGCAGTTCTTC

j_call: TRBJ2-2
v_call: TRBV15
d_call: NA
clone_size: many
cdr3_aa: CATSRYRDTHDTGELFF
cdr3_nt: TGTGCCACCAGCAGATACCGGGACACCCACGACACCGGGGAGCTGTTTTTT

j_call: TRBJ2-3
v_call: TRBV15
d_call: TRBD1
clone_size: many
cdr3_aa: CATRQGSTDTQYF
cdr3_nt: TGTGCCACGAGACAGGGTAGCACAGATACGCAGTATTTT

j_call: TRBJ2-1
v_call: TRBV12-3/TRBV12-4
d_call: NA
clone_size: many
cdr3_aa: CASSETSSYNEQFF
cdr3_nt: TGTGCCAGTTCGGAGACGAGCTCCTACAATGAGCAGTTCTTC

j_call: TRBJ2-5
v_call: TRBV23-1
d_call: TRBD2
clone_size: many
cdr3_aa: CASSQRLAGAQETQYF
cdr3_nt: TGCGCCAGCAGTCAACGGCTAGCGGGGGCCCAAGAGACCCAGTACTTC

j_call: TRBJ2-4
v_call: TRBV6-5
d_call: TRBD2
clone_size: few
cdr3_aa: CASSNHPRGGAKNIQYF
cdr3_nt: TGTGCCAGCAGTAACCACCCCCGGGGGGGGGCCAAAAACATTCAGTACTTC

j_call: TRBJ2-3
v_call: TRBV19
d_call: TRBD2
clone_size: NA
cdr3_aa: CASKELAGGPTPDTQYF
cdr3_nt: TGTGCCAGTAAGGAACTTGCGGGGGGCCCCACACCGGATACGCAGTATTTT